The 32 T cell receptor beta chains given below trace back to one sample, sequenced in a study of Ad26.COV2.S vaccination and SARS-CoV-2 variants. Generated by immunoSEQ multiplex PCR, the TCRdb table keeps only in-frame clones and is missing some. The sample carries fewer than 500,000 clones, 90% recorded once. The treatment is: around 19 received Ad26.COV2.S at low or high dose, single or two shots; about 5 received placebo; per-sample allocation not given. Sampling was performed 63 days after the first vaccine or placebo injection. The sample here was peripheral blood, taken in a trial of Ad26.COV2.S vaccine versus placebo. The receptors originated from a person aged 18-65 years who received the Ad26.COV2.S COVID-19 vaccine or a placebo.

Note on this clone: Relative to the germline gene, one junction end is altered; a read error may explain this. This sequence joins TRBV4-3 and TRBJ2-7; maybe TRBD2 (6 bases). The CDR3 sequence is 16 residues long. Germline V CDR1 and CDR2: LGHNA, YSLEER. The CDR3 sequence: CTSSQDWGELTYEQYF. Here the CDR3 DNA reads TGCACCAGCAGCCAAGATTGGGGGGAGCTCACCTACGAGCAGTACTTC.

The CDR3 DNA sequence: TGCAGCGTTGAGAGCGAAACCTCCTACGAGCAGTACTTC. Translation: CSVESETSYEQYF. This sequence joins TRBV29-1 and TRBJ2-7; D gene unclear. The CDR3 contains 13 residues. Germline V CDR1 and CDR2: SQVTM, ANQGSEA. The ends were cut back, 3 bases at V and 0 bases at J, with 9 bases in the middle.

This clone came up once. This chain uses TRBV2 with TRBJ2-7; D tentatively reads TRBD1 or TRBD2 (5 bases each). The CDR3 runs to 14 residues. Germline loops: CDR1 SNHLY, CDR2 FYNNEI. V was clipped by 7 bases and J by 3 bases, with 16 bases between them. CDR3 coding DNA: TGTGCCAGCACTGCGACCGGGACCTTCTACGAGCAGTACTTC. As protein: CASTATGTFYEQYF.

The CDR3 DNA follows: TGTGCCAGCAGCGTAGTGTCTAGCGGGAGTATAGATACGCAGTATTTT. It specifies CASSVVSSGSIDTQYF. The chain has TRBV9 and TRBJ2-3, with 10 bases fitting TRBD2. With 0 bases clipped from V and 5 bases from J, the junction kept 6 bases outside the gene matches. CDR1 is SGDLS and CDR2 is YYNGEE in the germline V gene. There are 16 residues in the CDR3.

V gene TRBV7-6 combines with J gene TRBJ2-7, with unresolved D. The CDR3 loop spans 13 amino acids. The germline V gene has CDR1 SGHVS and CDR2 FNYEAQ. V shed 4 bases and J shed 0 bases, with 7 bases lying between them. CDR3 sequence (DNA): TGTGCCAGCAGCTCCCCCCCCTCCTACGAGCAGTACTTC. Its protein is CASSSPPSYEQYF.

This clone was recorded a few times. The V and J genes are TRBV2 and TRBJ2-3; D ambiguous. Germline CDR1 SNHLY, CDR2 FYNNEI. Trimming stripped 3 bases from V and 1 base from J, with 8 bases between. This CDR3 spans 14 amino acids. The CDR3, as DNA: TGTGCCAGCAGTGAGTTCGGAGGCACAGATACGCAGTATTTT. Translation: CASSEFGGTDTQYF.

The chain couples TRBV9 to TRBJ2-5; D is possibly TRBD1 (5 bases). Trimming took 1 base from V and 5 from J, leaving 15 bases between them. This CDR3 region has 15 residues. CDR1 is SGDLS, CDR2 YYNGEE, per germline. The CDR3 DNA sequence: TGTGCCAGCAGCGTATACGGTAGGGGTGGGGAGACCCAGTACTTC. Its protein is CASSVYGRGGETQYF. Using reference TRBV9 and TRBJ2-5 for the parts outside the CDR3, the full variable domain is DSGVTQTPKHLITATGQRVTLRCSPRSGDLSVYWYQQSLDQGLQFLIQYYNGEERAKGNILERFSAQQFPDLHSELNLSSLELGDSALYFCASSVYGRGGETQYFGPGTRLLVL.

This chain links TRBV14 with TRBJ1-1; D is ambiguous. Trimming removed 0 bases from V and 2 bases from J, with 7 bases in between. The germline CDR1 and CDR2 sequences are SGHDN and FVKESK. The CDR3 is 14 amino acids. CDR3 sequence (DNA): TGTGCCAGCAGCCAAGATCTTCATAACACTGAAGCTTTCTTT. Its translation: CASSQDLHNTEAFF.

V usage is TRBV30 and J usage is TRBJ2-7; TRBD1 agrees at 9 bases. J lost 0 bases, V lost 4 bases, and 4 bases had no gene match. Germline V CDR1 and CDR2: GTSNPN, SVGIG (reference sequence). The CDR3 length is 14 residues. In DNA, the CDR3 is TGTGCCTGGAACAGGGGGCCCCTCTCCTACGAGCAGTACTTC. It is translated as CAWNRGPLSYEQYF.

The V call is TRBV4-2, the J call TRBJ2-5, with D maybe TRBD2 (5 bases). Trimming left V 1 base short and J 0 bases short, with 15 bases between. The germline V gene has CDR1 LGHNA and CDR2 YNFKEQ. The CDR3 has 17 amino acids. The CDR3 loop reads CASSQGLGRGYQETQYF. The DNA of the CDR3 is TGTGCCAGCAGCCAAGGTCTGGGTCGGGGTTACCAAGAGACCCAGTACTTC.

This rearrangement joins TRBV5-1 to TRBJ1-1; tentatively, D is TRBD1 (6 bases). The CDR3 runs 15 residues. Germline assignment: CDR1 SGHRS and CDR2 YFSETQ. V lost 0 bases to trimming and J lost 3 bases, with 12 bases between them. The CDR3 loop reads CASSLVAGDHTEAFF. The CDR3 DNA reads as TGCGCCAGCAGCTTGGTGGCAGGGGATCACACTGAAGCTTTCTTT.

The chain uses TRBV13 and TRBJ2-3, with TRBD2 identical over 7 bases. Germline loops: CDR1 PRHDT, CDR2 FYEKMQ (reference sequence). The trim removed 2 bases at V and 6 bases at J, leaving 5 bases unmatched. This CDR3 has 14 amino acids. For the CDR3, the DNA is TGTGCCAGCAGCTTACTTGGGGGGGAGGATACGCAGTATTTT. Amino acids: CASSLLGGEDTQYF.

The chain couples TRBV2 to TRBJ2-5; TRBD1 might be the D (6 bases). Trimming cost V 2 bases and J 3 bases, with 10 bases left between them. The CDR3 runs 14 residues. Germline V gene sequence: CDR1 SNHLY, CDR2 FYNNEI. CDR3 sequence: CASSERAGEETQYF. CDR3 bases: TGTGCCAGCAGTGAACGGGCAGGGGAAGAGACCCAGTACTTC.

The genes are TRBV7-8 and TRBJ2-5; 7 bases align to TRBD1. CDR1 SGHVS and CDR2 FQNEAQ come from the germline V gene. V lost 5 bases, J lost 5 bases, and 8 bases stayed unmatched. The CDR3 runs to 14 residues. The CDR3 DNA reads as TGTGCCAGCAGCCTACCGACAGGGCAGGAGACCCAGTACTTC. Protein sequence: CASSLPTGQETQYF.

The CDR3 DNA is TGTGCCAGCAGCCTGGGACGGCTGTTCTATGGCTACACCTTC. Protein sequence: CASSLGRLFYGYTF. The chain uses TRBV14 and TRBJ1-2, with D tentatively TRBD1 (5 bases). The CDR3 is made up of 14 amino acids. Germline V gives CDR1 SGHDN, CDR2 FVKESK. Trimming removed 4 bases from V and 4 bases from J, with 13 bases in between.

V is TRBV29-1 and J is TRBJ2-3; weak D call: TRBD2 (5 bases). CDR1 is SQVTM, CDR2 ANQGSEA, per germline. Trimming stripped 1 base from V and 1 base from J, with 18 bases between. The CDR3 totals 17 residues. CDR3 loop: CSVEGWRNSRGTDTQYF. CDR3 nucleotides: TGCAGCGTTGAAGGGTGGAGGAATAGCCGGGGCACAGATACGCAGTATTTT.

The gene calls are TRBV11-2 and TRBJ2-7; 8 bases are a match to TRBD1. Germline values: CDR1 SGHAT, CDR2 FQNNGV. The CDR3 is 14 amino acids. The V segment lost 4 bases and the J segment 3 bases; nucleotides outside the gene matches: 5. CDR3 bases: TGTGCCAGCAGCTCACCAGGGGGCGGCTACGAGCAGTACTTC. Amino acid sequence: CASSSPGGGYEQYF.

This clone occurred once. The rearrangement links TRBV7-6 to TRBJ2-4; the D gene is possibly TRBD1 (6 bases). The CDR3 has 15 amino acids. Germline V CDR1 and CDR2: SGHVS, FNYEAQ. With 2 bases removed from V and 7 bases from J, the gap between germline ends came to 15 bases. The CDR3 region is CASSLSPQQGNIQYF. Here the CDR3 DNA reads TGTGCCAGCAGCTTATCCCCCCAGCAGGGGAACATTCAGTACTTC.

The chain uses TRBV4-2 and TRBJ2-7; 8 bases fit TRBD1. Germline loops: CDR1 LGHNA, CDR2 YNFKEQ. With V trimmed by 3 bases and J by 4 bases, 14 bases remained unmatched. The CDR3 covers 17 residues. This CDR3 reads CASSHHSQGQETYEQYF. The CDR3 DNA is TGTGCCAGCAGCCACCACTCTCAGGGACAGGAGACATACGAGCAGTACTTC.

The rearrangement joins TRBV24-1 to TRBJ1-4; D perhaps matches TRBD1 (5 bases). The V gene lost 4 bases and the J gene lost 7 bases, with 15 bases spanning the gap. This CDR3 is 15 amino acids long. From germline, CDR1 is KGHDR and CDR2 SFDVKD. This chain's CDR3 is CATSDGAHAGEKLFF. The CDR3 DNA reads TGTGCCACCAGTGACGGGGCCCACGCGGGTGAAAAACTGTTTTTT.

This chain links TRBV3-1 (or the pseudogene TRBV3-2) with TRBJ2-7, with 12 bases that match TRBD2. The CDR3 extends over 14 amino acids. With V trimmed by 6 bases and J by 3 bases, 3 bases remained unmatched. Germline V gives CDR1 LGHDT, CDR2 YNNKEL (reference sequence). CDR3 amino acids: CASRRTSGIYEQYF. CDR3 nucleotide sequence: TGTGCCAGCAGACGGACTAGCGGGATCTACGAGCAGTACTTC.

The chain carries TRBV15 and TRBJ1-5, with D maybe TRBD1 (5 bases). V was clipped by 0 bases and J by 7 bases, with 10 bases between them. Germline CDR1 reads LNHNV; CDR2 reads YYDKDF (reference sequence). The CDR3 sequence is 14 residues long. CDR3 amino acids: CATSRDPGFQPQHF. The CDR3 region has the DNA TGTGCCACCAGCAGAGACCCAGGGTTCCAGCCCCAGCATTTT. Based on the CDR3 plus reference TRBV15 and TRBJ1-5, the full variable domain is DAMVIQNPRYQVTQFGKPVTLSCSQTLNHNVMYWYQQKSSQAPKLLFHYYDKDFNNEADTPDNFQSRRPNTSFCFLDIRSPGLGDTAMYLCATSRDPGFQPQHFGDGTRLSIL.

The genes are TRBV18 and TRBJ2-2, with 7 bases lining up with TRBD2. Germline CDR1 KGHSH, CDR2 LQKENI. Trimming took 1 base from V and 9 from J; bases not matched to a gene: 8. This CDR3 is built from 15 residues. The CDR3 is CASSPQREATRELFF. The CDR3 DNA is TGTGCCAGCTCACCACAACGGGAGGCCACTCGGGAGCTGTTTTTT.

The CDR3 is CASSLTGRKNIQYF. The CDR3 nucleotides read TGTGCCAGCAGTTTAACAGGGAGAAAAAACATTCAGTACTTC. This chain uses TRBV27 with TRBJ2-4; a possible D gene is TRBD1 (6 bases). The CDR3 has 14 residues. Germline CDR1 reads MNHEY; CDR2 reads SMNVEV (reference sequence). V gave up 2 bases and J gave up 4 bases, with 9 bases separating them.

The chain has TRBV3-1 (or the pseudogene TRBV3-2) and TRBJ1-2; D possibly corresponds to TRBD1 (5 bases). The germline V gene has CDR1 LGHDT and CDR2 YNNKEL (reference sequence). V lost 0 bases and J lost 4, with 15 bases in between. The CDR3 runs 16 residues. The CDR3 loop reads CASSQDLGGAGYGYTF. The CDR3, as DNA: TGTGCCAGCAGCCAAGATTTGGGAGGGGCTGGCTATGGCTACACCTTC.

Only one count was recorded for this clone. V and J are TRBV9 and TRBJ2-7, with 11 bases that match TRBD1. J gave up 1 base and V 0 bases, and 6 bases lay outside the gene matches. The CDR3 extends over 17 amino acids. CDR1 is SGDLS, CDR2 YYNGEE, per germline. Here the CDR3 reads CASSVAPGQGESYEQYF. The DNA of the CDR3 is TGTGCCAGCAGCGTAGCCCCGGGACAGGGGGAATCCTACGAGCAGTACTTC.

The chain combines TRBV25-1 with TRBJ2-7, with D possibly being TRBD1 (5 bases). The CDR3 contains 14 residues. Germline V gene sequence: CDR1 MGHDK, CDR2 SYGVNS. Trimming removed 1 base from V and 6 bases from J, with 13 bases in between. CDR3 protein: CASSESRGKGEQYF. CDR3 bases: TGTGCCAGCAGTGAATCAAGGGGAAAAGGCGAGCAGTACTTC.

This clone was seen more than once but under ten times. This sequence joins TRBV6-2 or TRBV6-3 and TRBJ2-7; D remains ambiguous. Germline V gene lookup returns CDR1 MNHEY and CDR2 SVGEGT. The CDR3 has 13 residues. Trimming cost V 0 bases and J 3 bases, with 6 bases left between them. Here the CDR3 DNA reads TGTGCCAGCAGTTACTCGATCGGCTACGAGCAGTACTTC. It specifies CASSYSIGYEQYF.

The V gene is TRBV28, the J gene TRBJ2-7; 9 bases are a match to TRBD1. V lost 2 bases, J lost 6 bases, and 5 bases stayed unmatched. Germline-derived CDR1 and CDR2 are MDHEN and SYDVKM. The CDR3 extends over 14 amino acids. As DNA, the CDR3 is TGTGCCAGCAGTTTACGGGACAGGGAGGTCGAGCAGTACTTC. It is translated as CASSLRDREVEQYF.

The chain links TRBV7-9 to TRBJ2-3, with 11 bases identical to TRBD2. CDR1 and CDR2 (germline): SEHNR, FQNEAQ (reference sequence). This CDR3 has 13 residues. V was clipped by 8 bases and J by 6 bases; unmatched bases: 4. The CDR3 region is CASSLAGGDTQYF. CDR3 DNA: TGTGCCAGCTCCCTAGCGGGAGGCGATACGCAGTATTTT.

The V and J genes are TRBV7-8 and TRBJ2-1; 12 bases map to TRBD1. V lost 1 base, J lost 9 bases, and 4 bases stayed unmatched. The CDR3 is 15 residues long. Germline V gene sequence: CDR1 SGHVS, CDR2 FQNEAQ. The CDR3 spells CASSLGGTGGGEQFF. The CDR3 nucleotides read TGTGCCAGCAGCTTAGGGGGGACAGGGGGCGGTGAGCAGTTCTTC.

This CDR3 reads CASSVGTGNQPQHF. CDR3 bases: TGTGCCAGCAGCGTTGGGACGGGCAATCAGCCCCAGCATTTT. The chain links TRBV7-8 to TRBJ1-5; D may be TRBD1 (5 bases). The CDR3 is 14 amino acids. Germline V gene data show CDR1 as SGHVS and CDR2 as FQNEAQ. V dropped 5 bases and J dropped 2 bases, with 10 bases sitting between them.